This T cell receptor (beta chain) emerged from a study of blood T cells in healthy people across ages. V was shortened by 3 bases and J by 5 bases, with 14 bases between the two germline ends. The V gene's germline CDR1 is SQVTM and CDR2 ANQGSEA. The CDR3 is 13 amino acids. Isolation recovered at least 7 million PBMCs from every sample. A sample-barcoded 5' primer and a J-beta primer mix were used in a second PCR of roughly 7 to 11 cycles. Each sample provided no less than 2.5 million CDR3-containing paired-end reads. TCRdb re-called the 5' RACE reads through MiXCR, storing one row per CDR3 protein. The table has fewer than 650,000 distinct CDR3 sequences, about 28% seen once; the top ten hold about 3.3%. Separately, the same data were catalogued under a study of T cells of mothers and their children. That work adds: Every mother supplied over 9 million TCR beta CDR3 reads and every child some 2.7 million. Thymic selection, a shaping force on TCR recombination output, acts similarly in related and unrelated pairs.

This TCR was recovered from a boy aged 2-9 years in good health. Sample: blood. This rearrangement joins TRBV29-1 to TRBJ2-7; D gene unclear. The CDR3 DNA sequence: TGCAGCGTTGAGTGGGCTAACCGGGACGAGCAGTACTTC. Translation: CSVEWANRDEQYF.